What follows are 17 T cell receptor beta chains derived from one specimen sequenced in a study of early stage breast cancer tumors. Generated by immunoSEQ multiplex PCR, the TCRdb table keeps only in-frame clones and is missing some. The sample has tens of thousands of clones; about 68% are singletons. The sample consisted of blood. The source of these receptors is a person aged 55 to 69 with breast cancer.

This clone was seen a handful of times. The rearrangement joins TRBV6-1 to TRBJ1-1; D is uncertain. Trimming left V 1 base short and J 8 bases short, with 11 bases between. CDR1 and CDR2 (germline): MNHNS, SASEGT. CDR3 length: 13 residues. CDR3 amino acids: CASSEVPSTEAFF. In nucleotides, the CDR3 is TGTGCCAGCAGTGAAGTCCCCTCGACGGAAGCTTTCTTT.

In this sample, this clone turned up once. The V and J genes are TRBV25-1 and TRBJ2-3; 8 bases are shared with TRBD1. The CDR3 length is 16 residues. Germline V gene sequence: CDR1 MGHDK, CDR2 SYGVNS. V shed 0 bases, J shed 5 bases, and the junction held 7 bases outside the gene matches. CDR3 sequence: CASSEYLGQVEDTQYF. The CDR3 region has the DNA TGTGCCAGCAGTGAATATTTGGGACAGGTCGAAGATACGCAGTATTTT. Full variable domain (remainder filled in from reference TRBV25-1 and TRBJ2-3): EADIYQTPRYLVIGTGKKITLECSQTMGHDKMYWYQQDPGMELHLIHYSYGVNSTEKGDLSSESTVSRIRTEHFPLTLESARPSHTSQYLCASSEYLGQVEDTQYFGPGTRLTVL.

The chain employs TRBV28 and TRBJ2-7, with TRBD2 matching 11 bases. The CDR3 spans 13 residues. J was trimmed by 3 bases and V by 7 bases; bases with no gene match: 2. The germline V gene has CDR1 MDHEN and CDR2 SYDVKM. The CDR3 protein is CASTGLAGYEQYF. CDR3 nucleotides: TGTGCCAGCACTGGACTAGCGGGCTACGAGCAGTACTTC.

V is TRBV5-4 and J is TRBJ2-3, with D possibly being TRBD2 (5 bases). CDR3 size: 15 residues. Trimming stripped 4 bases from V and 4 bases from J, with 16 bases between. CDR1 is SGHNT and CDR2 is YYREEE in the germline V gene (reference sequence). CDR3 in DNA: TGTGCCAGCAGCAGTCCGGACTTGCGATCAGATACGCAGTATTTT. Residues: CASSSPDLRSDTQYF.

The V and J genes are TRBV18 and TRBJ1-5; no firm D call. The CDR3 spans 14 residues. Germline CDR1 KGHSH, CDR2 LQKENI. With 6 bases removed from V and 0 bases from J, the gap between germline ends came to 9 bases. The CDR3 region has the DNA TGTGCCAGCTCCCACGACACTAGCAATCAGCCCCAGCATTTT. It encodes CASSHDTSNQPQHF. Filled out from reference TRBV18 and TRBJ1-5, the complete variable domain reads NAGVMQNPRHLVRRRGQEARLRCSPMKGHSHVYWYRQLPEEGLKFMVYLQKENIIDESGMPKERFSAEFPKEGPSILRIQQVVRGDSAAYFCASSHDTSNQPQHFGDGTRLSIL.

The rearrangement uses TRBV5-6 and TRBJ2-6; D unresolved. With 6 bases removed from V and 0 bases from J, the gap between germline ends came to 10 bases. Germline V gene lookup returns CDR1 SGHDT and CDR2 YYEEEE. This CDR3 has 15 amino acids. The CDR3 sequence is CASTPPGSGANVLTF. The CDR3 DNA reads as TGTGCCAGCACCCCTCCAGGCTCTGGGGCCAACGTCCTGACTTTC.

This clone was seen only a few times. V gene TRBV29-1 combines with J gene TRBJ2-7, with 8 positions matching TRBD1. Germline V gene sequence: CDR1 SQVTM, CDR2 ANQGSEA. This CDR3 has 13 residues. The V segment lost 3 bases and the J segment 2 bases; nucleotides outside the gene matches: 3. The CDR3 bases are TGCAGCGTTGAGGGGACAGGAGCCTACGAGCAGTACTTC. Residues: CSVEGTGAYEQYF.

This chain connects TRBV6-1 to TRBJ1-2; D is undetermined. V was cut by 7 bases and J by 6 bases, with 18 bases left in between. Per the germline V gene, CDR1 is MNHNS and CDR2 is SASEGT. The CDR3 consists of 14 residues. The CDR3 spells CASTLPRARDGYTF. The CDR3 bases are TGTGCCAGCACCCTTCCTCGGGCAAGGGATGGCTACACCTTC.

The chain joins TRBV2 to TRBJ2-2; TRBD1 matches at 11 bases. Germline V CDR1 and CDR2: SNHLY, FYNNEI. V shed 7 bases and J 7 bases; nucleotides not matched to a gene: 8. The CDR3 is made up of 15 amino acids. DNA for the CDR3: TGTGCCAGCACGAAGGACAGGGGGCAGGGCGGGGAGCTGTTTTTT. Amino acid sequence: CASTKDRGQGGELFF.

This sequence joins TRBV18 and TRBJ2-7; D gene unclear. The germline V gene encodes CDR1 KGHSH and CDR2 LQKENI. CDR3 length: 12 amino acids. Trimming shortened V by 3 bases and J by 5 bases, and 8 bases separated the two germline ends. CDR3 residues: CASSPQWNEQYF. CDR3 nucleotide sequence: TGTGCCAGCTCACCCCAGTGGAACGAGCAGTACTTC.

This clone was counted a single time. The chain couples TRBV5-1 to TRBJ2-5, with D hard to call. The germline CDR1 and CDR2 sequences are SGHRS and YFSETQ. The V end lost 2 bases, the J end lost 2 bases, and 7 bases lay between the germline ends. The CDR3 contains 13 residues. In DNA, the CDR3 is TGCGCCAGCAGCTTTACCAGACAAGAGACCCAGTACTTC. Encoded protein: CASSFTRQETQYF.

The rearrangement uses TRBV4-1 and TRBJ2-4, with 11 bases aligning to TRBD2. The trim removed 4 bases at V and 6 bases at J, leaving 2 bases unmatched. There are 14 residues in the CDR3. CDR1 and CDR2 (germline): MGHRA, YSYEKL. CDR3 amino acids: CASSPGLAGNIQYF. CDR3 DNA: TGCGCCAGCAGCCCTGGACTAGCGGGAAACATTCAGTACTTC.

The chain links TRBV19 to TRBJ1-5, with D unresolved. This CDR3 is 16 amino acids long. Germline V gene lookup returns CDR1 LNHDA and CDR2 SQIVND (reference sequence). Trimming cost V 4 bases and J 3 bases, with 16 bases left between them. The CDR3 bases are TGTGCCAGTAGTACCCCCCCTACAAATCCCAATCAGCCCCAGCATTTT. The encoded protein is CASSTPPTNPNQPQHF.

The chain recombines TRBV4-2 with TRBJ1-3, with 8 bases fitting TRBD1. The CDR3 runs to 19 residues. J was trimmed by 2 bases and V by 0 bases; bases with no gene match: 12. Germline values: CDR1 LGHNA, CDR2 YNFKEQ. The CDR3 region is CASSQDRQGQVGPGNTIYF. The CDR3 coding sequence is TGTGCCAGCAGCCAAGATAGACAGGGGCAGGTTGGGCCTGGAAACACCATATATTTT.

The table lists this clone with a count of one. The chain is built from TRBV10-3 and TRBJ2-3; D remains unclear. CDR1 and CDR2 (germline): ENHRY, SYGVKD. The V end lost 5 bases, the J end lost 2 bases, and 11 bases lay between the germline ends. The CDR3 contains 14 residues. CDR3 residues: CAISPGQNTDTQYF. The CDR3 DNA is TGTGCCATCAGTCCTGGGCAGAACACAGATACGCAGTATTTT.

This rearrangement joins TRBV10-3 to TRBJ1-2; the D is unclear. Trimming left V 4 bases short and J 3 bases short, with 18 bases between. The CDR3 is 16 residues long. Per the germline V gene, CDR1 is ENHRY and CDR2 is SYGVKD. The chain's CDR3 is CAISAIGPREDYGYTF. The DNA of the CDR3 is TGTGCCATCAGTGCAATCGGGCCTCGGGAGGACTATGGCTACACCTTC.

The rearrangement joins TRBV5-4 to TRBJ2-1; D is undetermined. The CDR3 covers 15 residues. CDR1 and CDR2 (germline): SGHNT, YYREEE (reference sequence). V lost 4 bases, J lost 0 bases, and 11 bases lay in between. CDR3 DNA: TGTGCCAGCAGCAGGGCTCCTCTCTCCTACAATGAGCAGTTCTTC. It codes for CASSRAPLSYNEQFF. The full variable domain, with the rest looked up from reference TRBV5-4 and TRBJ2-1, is ETGVTQSPTHLIKTRGQQVTLRCSSQSGHNTVSWYQQALGQGPQFIFQYYREEENGRGNFPPRFSGLQFPNYSSELNVNALELDDSALYLCASSRAPLSYNEQFFGPGTRLTVL.